The next 8 T cell receptor beta chains were all read from a single sample in a study of beta chain features in type 1 diabetes. Findings and caveats of the study: The study found moderately but significantly shorter TCRB CDR3s in all four CD4+ subsets of Type 1 diabetes patients.

Every bit of the isolated RNA underwent reverse transcription, so sequencing read expressed TCRB transcripts. Using immunoSEQ multiplex PCR, the repertoire was profiled, and TCRdb retains in-frame clones only, with some absent. In the table there are a few hundred thousand clones, around 10% of which are singletons. Antigens of these TCRs are unknown. Material for sequencing was central memory CD4+ T cells from blood. The origin of the receptors is a young man with type 1 diabetes.

This clone has just a few counts. The chain couples TRBV7-9 to TRBJ2-2; the D gene could be TRBD1 or TRBD2 (6 bases each). Germline CDR1 SEHNR, CDR2 FQNEAQ (reference sequence). This CDR3 is built from 15 residues. V gave up 3 bases and J gave up 4 bases, with 12 bases separating them. This CDR3 reads CASSFQGGSTGELFF. The CDR3 region has the DNA TGTGCCAGCAGCTTCCAAGGGGGGAGCACCGGGGAGCTGTTTTTT.

This clone occurred a few times. The gene calls are TRBV18 and TRBJ2-7, with D possibly TRBD2 on 5 matching bases. Trimming removed 2 bases at V and 1 base at J, with 9 bases between. The germline CDR1 and CDR2 sequences are KGHSH and LQKENI. The CDR3 is 14 amino acids. CDR3 DNA sequence: TGTGCCAGCTCACCAAACGGGATGTCCTACGAGCAGTACTTC. Its protein is CASSPNGMSYEQYF.

The genes are TRBV27 and TRBJ2-3; 13 bases map to TRBD2. Germline lookup yields CDR1 MNHEY and CDR2 SMNVEV (reference sequence). J gave up 1 base and V 6 bases, and 16 bases lay outside the gene matches. This CDR3 has 20 amino acids. This chain's CDR3 is CASSTWGPGTSGIGTDTQYF. The CDR3 DNA reads as TGTGCCAGCAGCACTTGGGGACCCGGGACTAGCGGGATTGGCACAGATACGCAGTATTTT.

In this sample, this clone turned up a few times. The V and J genes are TRBV18 and TRBJ2-7; D tentatively reads TRBD1 or TRBD2 (5 bases each). The CDR3 loop spans 17 amino acids. Germline loops: CDR1 KGHSH, CDR2 LQKENI. V was trimmed by 2 bases and J by 7 bases, leaving 24 bases between them. The CDR3 protein is CASSPRGQAGPTGEQYF. For the CDR3, the DNA is TGTGCCAGCTCACCAAGGGGCCAGGCAGGGCCCACGGGGGAGCAGTACTTC. Looking up the rest from reference TRBV18 and TRBJ2-7 gives the full variable domain: NAGVMQNPRHLVRRRGQEARLRCSPMKGHSHVYWYRQLPEEGLKFMVYLQKENIIDESGMPKERFSAEFPKEGPSILRIQQVVRGDSAAYFCASSPRGQAGPTGEQYFGPGTRLTVT.

This clone turned up a few times. This sequence joins TRBV27 and TRBJ2-2; D remains unclear. The V and J ends lost 6 bases and 6 bases respectively, with 11 bases between them. CDR1 is MNHEY, CDR2 SMNVEV, per germline (reference sequence). The CDR3 totals 13 residues. CDR3 in amino acids: CASSSWDPGELFF. CDR3 bases: TGTGCCAGCAGCAGCTGGGATCCCGGGGAGCTGTTTTTT.

This chain links TRBV29-1 with TRBJ2-2; D unclear. The V and J ends lost 3 bases and 3 bases respectively, with 8 bases between them. Germline lookup yields CDR1 SQVTM and CDR2 ANQGSEA. The CDR3 sequence is 13 residues long. CDR3 sequence reads: CSVEHTYTGELFF. DNA of the CDR3: TGCAGCGTTGAGCACACCTACACCGGGGAGCTGTTTTTT.

The sample holds a few counts of this clone. V usage is TRBV2 and J usage is TRBJ1-2, with a weak D call TRBD1 (6 bases). The CDR3 is made up of 14 amino acids. Trimming pared 7 bases from V and 3 bases from J, leaving 15 bases between. The germline V gene encodes CDR1 SNHLY and CDR2 FYNNEI. The CDR3 bases are TGTGCCAGCACTGTATGGGGGGCGGACTATGGCTACACCTTC. Translating gives CASTVWGADYGYTF.

This clone occurred many times. The chain combines TRBV27 with TRBJ1-2; perhaps TRBD1 as D (6 bases). The length of the CDR3 is 14 residues. V lost 3 bases to trimming and J lost 7 bases, with 15 bases between them. Germline V gives CDR1 MNHEY, CDR2 SMNVEV (reference sequence). The CDR3 loop reads CASSLKVQGGGYTF. The DNA of the CDR3 is TGTGCCAGCAGTTTGAAGGTACAGGGTGGTGGCTACACCTTC.